What follows is one TCR beta chain and its context. This sample was included in a study of T cell responses to AZD1222 COVID-19 vaccine. Only in-frame clones appear in the TCRdb table, and some are missing; sequencing was by immunoSEQ multiplex PCR. Counted here are over 90,000 clones, about 92% occurring once; the ten biggest clones make up 4.8%. This TCR was recovered from an adult in good health. The input for sequencing was peripheral blood, taken on day 0 of AZD1222 vaccination.

The CDR3 sequence is CAWSVGEGNTEAFF. CDR3 nucleotides: TGTGCCTGGAGTGTAGGAGAAGGGAACACTGAAGCTTTCTTT. This chain uses TRBV30 with TRBJ1-1, with D unclear. Looked up from germline, CDR1 is GTSNPN and CDR2 is SVGIG (reference sequence). The V and J ends lost 0 bases and 1 base respectively, with 9 bases between them. The CDR3 is made up of 14 amino acids.